The 5 T cell receptor beta chains given below trace back to one sample, sequenced in a study of blood T cell repertoires in COVID-19. Sequencing used immunoSEQ multiplex PCR; TCRdb keeps in-frame clones, though not all of them. The table includes 100,000 or so clones, under 90% detected once. Sequenced sample: peripheral blood. The receptors stem from a human donor in a cohort sampled during active COVID-19.

Written as DNA, the CDR3 is TGTGCCAGCAGTGAAGCGCTTCAGGGTTTAGGTGGCTACACCTTC. Translation gives CASSEALQGLGGYTF. The chain is built from TRBV2 and TRBJ1-2, with D maybe TRBD1 (5 bases). Trimming cost V 0 bases and J 7 bases, with 15 bases left between them. This CDR3 is built from 15 residues. From germline, CDR1 is SNHLY and CDR2 FYNNEI.

This clone was detected only once. The V call is TRBV27, the J call TRBJ2-2; TRBD2 aligns across 8 bases. Trimming removed 8 bases from V and 5 bases from J; junction bases left unmatched: 7. Germline CDR1 is MNHEY and CDR2 is SMNVEV (reference sequence). The CDR3 extends over 14 amino acids. CDR3 nucleotide sequence: TGTGCCAGCCGAAGAAGCGGGAGTACCGGGGAGCTGTTTTTT. As protein: CASRRSGSTGELFF.

The V and J genes are TRBV7-3 and TRBJ2-5; 7 positions match TRBD2. Germline V lookup: CDR1 SGHTA, CDR2 FQGTGA. The CDR3 length is 15 residues. V lost 4 bases to trimming and J lost 3 bases; unmatched junction nucleotides: 8. CDR3 residues: CASSSSIGTKETQYF. As DNA, the CDR3 is TGTGCCAGCAGCTCATCCATCGGGACTAAAGAGACCCAGTACTTC.

The chain is built from TRBV5-5 and TRBJ2-5; D possibly corresponds to TRBD2 (6 bases). Germline values: CDR1 SGHKS, CDR2 YYEKEE (reference sequence). CDR3 length equals 12 residues. Trimming removed 4 bases from V and 5 bases from J, with 9 bases in between. The CDR3 bases are TGTGCCAGCAGCAGTACTAGCGAGACCCAGTACTTC. Translation: CASSSTSETQYF.

The chain employs TRBV5-1 and TRBJ2-1; 7 nucleotides line up with TRBD1. J lost 6 bases, V lost 1 base, and 7 bases had no gene match. CDR1 is SGHRS and CDR2 is YFSETQ in the germline V gene. This CDR3 has 15 amino acids. CDR3 sequence reads: CASSLLQGKSNEQFF. The CDR3 DNA follows: TGCGCCAGCAGCTTGTTACAGGGGAAGAGCAATGAGCAGTTCTTC.